This T cell receptor (beta chain) was recovered during a study of OX40 agonist ivuxolimab in advanced cancers. Study-level background: The patients' treatment was ivuxolimab, an agonistic anti-OX40 (CD134) antibody. Study-level results: Nonresponders included some who also had low normalized T-cell clonal expansion.

Trimming stripped 1 base from V and 6 bases from J, with 19 bases between. The CDR3 contains 16 residues. CDR1 and CDR2 (germline): MDHEN, SYDVKM. For this clone: Its matching antigen is unknown.

Sequencing used immunoSEQ multiplex PCR; TCRdb keeps in-frame clones, though not all of them. Here the sample spans roughly 48,000 clones, approximately 80% being singletons. This clonotype was sampled from an adult with an advanced solid tumor such as melanoma, head and neck, liver or kidney cancer. The rearrangement joins TRBV28 to TRBJ2-7; TRBD2 might be the D (6 bases). The sample was CD4+ or CD8+ T cells sorted from blood, taken in a trial of the OX40 agonist ivuxolimab. The CDR3 reads CASSLSRGRDSREQYF. Here the CDR3 DNA reads TGTGCCAGCAGTTTATCGCGTGGGCGGGATTCGCGCGAGCAGTACTTC.